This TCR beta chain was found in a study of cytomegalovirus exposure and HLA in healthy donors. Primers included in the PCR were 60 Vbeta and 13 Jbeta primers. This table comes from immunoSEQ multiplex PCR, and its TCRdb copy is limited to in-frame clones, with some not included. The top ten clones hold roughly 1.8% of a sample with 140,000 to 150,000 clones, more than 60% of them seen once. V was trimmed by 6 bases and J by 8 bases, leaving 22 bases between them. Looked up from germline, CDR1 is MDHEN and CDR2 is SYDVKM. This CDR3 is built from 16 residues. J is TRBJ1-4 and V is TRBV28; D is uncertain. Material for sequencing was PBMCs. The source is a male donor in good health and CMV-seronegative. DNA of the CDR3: TGTGCCAGCAGCCCCTCCCCTCCCGGGGTATGGGAAAAACTGTTTTTT. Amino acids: CASSPSPPGVWEKLFF.